The 22 T cell receptor beta chains given below trace back to one sample, sequenced in a study of CD8 T cells in ankylosing spondylitis. TCRdb recomputed calls from the 5' RACE reads with MiXCR, one row per CDR3 protein. The data contain fewer than 200,000 distinct CDR3 sequences, approximately 9.9% of them singletons. The specimen was blood, either unsorted or a sorted T cell fraction (not recorded which). Receptors originate from a female donor with ankylosing spondylitis or in good health (not recorded which).

A few counts support this clonotype. The J gene is TRBJ1-1, the V gene TRBV7-9; 7 nucleotides agree with TRBD1. With 5 bases clipped from V and 1 base from J, the junction kept 10 bases outside the gene matches. The CDR3 extends over 16 amino acids. Germline loops: CDR1 SEHNR, CDR2 FQNEAQ (reference sequence). CDR3: CASSPPRGGKNTEAFF. The CDR3 DNA sequence: TGTGCCAGCAGCCCTCCCCGAGGGGGCAAGAACACTGAAGCTTTCTTT. Filled out from reference TRBV7-9 and TRBJ1-1, the complete variable domain reads DTGVSQNPRHKITKRGQNVTFRCDPISEHNRLYWYRQTLGQGPEFLTYFQNEAQLEKSRLLSDRFSAERPKGSFSTLEIQRTEQGDSAMYLCASSPPRGGKNTEAFFGQGTRLTVV.

There are many counts of this clonotype. The rearrangement uses TRBV12-3 or TRBV12-4 and TRBJ2-7; D might be TRBD2 (6 bases). The CDR3 length is 14 residues. Trimming shortened V by 4 bases and J by 4 bases, and 14 bases separated the two germline ends. DNA for the CDR3: TGTGCCAGCAGTTATCGCGGGAAGGAATACGAGCAGTACTTC. Translated, it gives CASSYRGKEYEQYF.

The sample holds many counts of this clonotype. The chain couples TRBV29-1 to TRBJ1-3, with D uncertain. Trimming cost V 1 base and J 7 bases, with 5 bases left between them. This CDR3 is built from 11 residues. Germline V gives CDR1 SQVTM, CDR2 ANQGSEA. The chain's CDR3 is CSVEVGNTIYF. CDR3 nucleotides: TGCAGCGTTGAAGTCGGTAACACCATATATTTT.

J is TRBJ1-2 and V is TRBV7-9; 8 nucleotides align to TRBD1. V lost 4 bases, J lost 4 bases, and 2 bases stayed unmatched. CDR1 is SEHNR and CDR2 is FQNEAQ in the germline V gene (reference sequence). The CDR3 is 13 residues long. CDR3 in DNA: TGTGCCAGCAGCTCCGGACAGGGCTATGGCTACACCTTC. Protein sequence: CASSSGQGYGYTF. The whole variable domain, remainder taken from reference TRBV7-9 and TRBJ1-2, is DTGVSQNPRHKITKRGQNVTFRCDPISEHNRLYWYRQTLGQGPEFLTYFQNEAQLEKSRLLSDRFSAERPKGSFSTLEIQRTEQGDSAMYLCASSSGQGYGYTFGSGTRLTVV.

CDR3 sequence: CASSIGAGIYNEQFF. CDR3 nucleotides: TGTGCCAGTAGTATAGGGGCAGGTATATACAATGAGCAGTTCTTC. The chain carries TRBV19 and TRBJ2-1, with D hard to call. Trimming removed 1 base at V and 4 bases at J, with 11 bases between. This CDR3 spans 15 amino acids. Per germline, CDR1 LNHDA and CDR2 SQIVND (reference sequence). Together with reference TRBV19 and TRBJ2-1, the CDR3 gives the full variable domain: DGGITQSPKYLFRKEGQNVTLSCEQNLNHDAMYWYRQDPGQGLRLIYYSQIVNDFQKGDIAEGYSVSREKKESFPLTVTSAQKNPTAFYLCASSIGAGIYNEQFFGPGTRLTVL.

This clonotype was counted a few times. The chain joins TRBV4-3 to TRBJ1-1, with 8 bases matching TRBD1. Germline V gives CDR1 LGHNA, CDR2 YSLEER. The CDR3 is 13 amino acids. V was clipped by 7 bases and J by 4 bases; unmatched bases: 5. As DNA, the CDR3 is TGCGCCAGCACGGACAGGGTTGGCACTGAAGCTTTCTTT. This gives the protein CASTDRVGTEAFF.

This chain uses TRBV6-2 or TRBV6-3 with TRBJ1-5; no definite D call. The CDR3 is 13 residues long. With 6 bases removed from V and 7 bases from J, the gap between germline ends came to 13 bases. Looked up from germline, CDR1 is MNHEY and CDR2 is SVGEGT. The CDR3 sequence: CASRPGAGQPQHF. The DNA of the CDR3 is TGTGCCAGCAGGCCCGGTGCGGGGCAGCCCCAGCATTTT.

This clonotype showed up just a few times. The chain combines TRBV7-2 with TRBJ2-7; D remains unclear. V was pared by 3 bases and J by 4 bases, with 10 bases between. Germline V lookup: CDR1 SGHTA, CDR2 FQGNSA. This CDR3 spans 13 amino acids. CDR3 loop: CASSFGSMYEQYF. In nucleotides, the CDR3 is TGTGCCAGCAGCTTCGGTAGCATGTACGAGCAGTACTTC.

This clonotype was counted a few times. The chain is built from TRBV6-2 or TRBV6-3 and TRBJ2-5; 13 nucleotides align to TRBD2. Germline loops: CDR1 MNHEY, CDR2 SVGEGT. CDR3 size: 22 residues. After removal of 6 bases from V and 2 bases from J, the junction contained 24 bases not matched to a gene. The CDR3 protein is CASRPWYVPGTSGNYYQETQYF. CDR3 DNA sequence: TGTGCCAGCAGGCCTTGGTACGTCCCCGGGACTAGCGGGAACTACTATCAAGAGACCCAGTACTTC.

The chain has TRBV9 and TRBJ2-1; maybe TRBD2 (6 bases). The CDR3 loop spans 15 amino acids. Deletions cut 3 bases from V and 7 bases from J, with 17 bases between. Germline V gene lookup returns CDR1 SGDLS and CDR2 YYNGEE. The CDR3 region is CASSGPPGVNNEQFF. DNA of the CDR3: TGTGCCAGCAGCGGCCCCCCGGGAGTTAATAATGAGCAGTTCTTC.

The genes are TRBV9 and TRBJ2-4; no firm D call. V lost 0 bases and J lost 1, with 2 bases in between. The CDR3 runs to 13 residues. CDR1 SGDLS and CDR2 YYNGEE come from the germline V gene. Here the CDR3 DNA reads TGTGCCAGCAGCGTAGGTGCCAAAAACATTCAGTACTTC. It specifies CASSVGAKNIQYF.

The chain joins TRBV20-1 to TRBJ2-7, with TRBD2 matching over 10 bases. The junction had 6 bases not matched to a gene; V was cut back by 3 bases and J by 4 bases. The germline gives CDR1 DFQATT, CDR2 SNEGSKA (reference sequence). The CDR3 extends over 14 amino acids. This CDR3 is CSARASGSKYEQYF. The DNA of the CDR3 is TGCAGTGCTAGGGCTAGCGGGAGTAAATACGAGCAGTACTTC.

This clonotype was counted between two and nine times. V is TRBV6-1 and J is TRBJ1-4; TRBD1 matches 8 bases. CDR3 length: 14 amino acids. Germline values: CDR1 MNHNS, CDR2 SASEGT. Trimming took 6 bases from V and 3 from J; bases not matched to a gene: 3. CDR3 protein: CASSQTGANEKLFF. The CDR3 DNA reads as TGTGCCAGCAGCCAGACAGGGGCTAATGAAAAACTGTTTTTT.

This clonotype has a handful of counts. V is TRBV7-9 and J is TRBJ2-6, with D perhaps TRBD1 (6 bases). Per the germline V gene, CDR1 is SEHNR and CDR2 is FQNEAQ (reference sequence). The CDR3 loop spans 17 amino acids. Trimming removed 5 bases at V and 0 bases at J, with 14 bases between. The CDR3 spells CASSHRTADSGANVLTF. CDR3 sequence (DNA): TGTGCCAGCAGCCACCGGACAGCAGACTCTGGGGCCAACGTCCTGACTTTC.

This clonotype was picked up a small number of times. The V gene is TRBV4-2, the J gene TRBJ1-5; tentative D call: TRBD1 (5 bases). CDR3 length: 22 amino acids. CDR1 LGHNA and CDR2 YNFKEQ come from the germline V gene. V was clipped by 4 bases and J by 0 bases, with 31 bases between them. The CDR3 loop reads CASSPLGGSPGLNRYSNQPQHF. The CDR3 DNA follows: TGTGCCAGCAGCCCATTGGGGGGTTCGCCGGGACTAAACAGATATAGCAATCAGCCCCAGCATTTT.

Only a few counts were recorded for this clonotype. This rearrangement joins TRBV4-1 to TRBJ2-1; TRBD2 agrees at 12 bases. CDR1 is MGHRA, CDR2 YSYEKL, per germline. The CDR3 covers 15 residues. V dropped 5 bases and J dropped 6; count of bases not matched to a gene: 5. The DNA for the CDR3 is TGCGCCAGCAGCTCACCTAGCGGGAGGGCCAATGAGCAGTTCTTC. Protein: CASSSPSGRANEQFF.

This clonotype was counted a few times. This chain joins TRBV20-1 and TRBJ2-1; 7 nucleotides align to TRBD2. Germline V gene data show CDR1 as DFQATT and CDR2 as SNEGSKA (reference sequence). The CDR3 contains 13 residues. J was trimmed by 3 bases and V by 3 bases; bases with no gene match: 2. DNA of the CDR3: TGCAGTGCTAGCCGGGGGGACTACAATGAGCAGTTCTTC. It translates to CSASRGDYNEQFF.

Ten or more counts support this clonotype. The chain links TRBV6-2 or TRBV6-3 to TRBJ2-1; 8 nucleotides agree with TRBD2. This CDR3 region has 12 residues. Germline V CDR1 and CDR2: MNHEY, SVGEGT. The J segment lost 10 bases and the V segment lost 10 bases, leaving 9 bases of the junction unmatched. The DNA for the CDR3 is TGTGCCACCGGGAGGGGTAACATCGAGCAGTTCTTC. Encoded protein: CATGRGNIEQFF.

The CDR3 reads CASSRFRGVRQPQHF. The CDR3 DNA sequence: TGTGCCAGCTCACGTTTCAGGGGAGTTCGTCAGCCCCAGCATTTT. The V gene is TRBV18, the J gene TRBJ1-5; perhaps TRBD1 as D (6 bases). Trimming removed 4 bases at V and 6 bases at J, with 16 bases between. Germline-derived CDR1 and CDR2 are KGHSH and LQKENI. The CDR3 extends over 15 amino acids.

This clonotype showed up many times. This chain uses TRBV27 with TRBJ2-2, with 8 positions matching TRBD1. The V and J ends lost 6 bases and 0 bases, in that order; junction bases with no gene match: 0. CDR3 length equals 14 residues. Germline values: CDR1 MNHEY, CDR2 SMNVEV (reference sequence). In DNA form, the CDR3 reads TGTGCCAGCAGGACAGGGGCGAACACCGGGGAGCTGTTTTTT. Translation gives CASRTGANTGELFF.

The table lists this clonotype with many counts. CDR3 sequence: CASSQEEGQETQYF. The CDR3 DNA follows: TGTGCCAGCAGCCAAGAAGAGGGACAAGAGACCCAGTACTTC. V and J are TRBV4-2 and TRBJ2-5, with a weak D call TRBD2 (5 bases). The V end was cut by 0 bases, the J end by 2 bases, with 7 bases between. The CDR3 totals 14 residues. The germline gives CDR1 LGHNA, CDR2 YNFKEQ.

This clonotype turned up a few times. This rearrangement joins TRBV9 to TRBJ2-1, with D uncertain. V was cut by 3 bases and J by 9 bases, with 10 bases left in between. This CDR3 has 12 amino acids. Germline V lookup: CDR1 SGDLS, CDR2 YYNGEE. The CDR3 here is CASSGLVGEQFF. The DNA of the CDR3 is TGTGCCAGCAGCGGATTAGTAGGTGAGCAGTTCTTC.